This TCR beta chain came from a study of CD8+CD57+ T cells in acquired aplastic anemia. Across the study: Quantities of DNA derived from sorted CD4+ and CD8+ cells averaged approximately 3 ug.

The study, taken as a whole, reports: Around 29 shared CD8+ CDR3s appeared highly expressed within patients' immunodominant clones. Statistical testing detected no significant gap in CD8+ Simpson's diversity between patients and controls.

Unmatched junction bases numbered 10, after V lost 8 bases and J lost 7 bases. In germline, CDR1 is LNHDA, CDR2 SQIVND (reference sequence). The length of the CDR3 is 14 residues. Comments on this clonotype: Its antigen remains unidentified.

Genomic DNA was employed as the template in profiling TCR beta VDJ and CDR3. Each CDR3 protein gets one entry after TCRdb re-called the reads with MiXCR. The sample includes 100,000 to 130,000 distinct CDR3 sequences, 40% to 60% seen only once; the top ten take around a third. V is TRBV19 and J is TRBJ2-1, with TRBD2 matching 8 bases. This clonotype was obtained from a human donor in good health, serving as a control. Material for sequencing was sorted CD4+, CD8+, or CD8+CD57+ T cells (not recorded which) from PBMCs. Here the CDR3 reads CASGGISGGNEQFF. The CDR3 DNA reads TGTGCCAGTGGCGGTATCTCGGGGGGGAATGAGCAGTTCTTC.